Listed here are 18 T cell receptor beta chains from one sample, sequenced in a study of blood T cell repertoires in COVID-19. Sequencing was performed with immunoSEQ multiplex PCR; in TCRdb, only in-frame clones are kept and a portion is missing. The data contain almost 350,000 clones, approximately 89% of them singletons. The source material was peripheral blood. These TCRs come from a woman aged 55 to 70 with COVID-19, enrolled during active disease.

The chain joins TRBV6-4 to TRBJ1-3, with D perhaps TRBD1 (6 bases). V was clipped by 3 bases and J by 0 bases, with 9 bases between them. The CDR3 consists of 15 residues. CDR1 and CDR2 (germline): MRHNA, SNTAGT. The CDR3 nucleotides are TGTGCCAGCAGTGAAGAACAGGGCTCTGGAAACACCATATATTTT. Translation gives CASSEEQGSGNTIYF.

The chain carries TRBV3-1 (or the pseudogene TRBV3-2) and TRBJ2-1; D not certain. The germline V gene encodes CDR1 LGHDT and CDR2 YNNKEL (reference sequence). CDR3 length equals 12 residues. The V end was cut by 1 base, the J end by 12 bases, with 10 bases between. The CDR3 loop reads CASSQVELGQFF. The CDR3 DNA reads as TGTGCCAGCAGCCAAGTTGAGCTAGGGCAGTTCTTC.

The CDR3 spells CAISESGTGGFSRQPQHF. CDR3 bases: TGTGCCATCAGTGAGTCGGGGACAGGGGGCTTCTCGAGGCAGCCCCAGCATTTT. The rearrangement joins TRBV10-3 to TRBJ1-5, with 12 nucleotides matching TRBD1. Unmatched junction bases numbered 10, after V lost 0 bases and J lost 7 bases. This CDR3 has 18 amino acids. Germline assignment: CDR1 ENHRY and CDR2 SYGVKD.

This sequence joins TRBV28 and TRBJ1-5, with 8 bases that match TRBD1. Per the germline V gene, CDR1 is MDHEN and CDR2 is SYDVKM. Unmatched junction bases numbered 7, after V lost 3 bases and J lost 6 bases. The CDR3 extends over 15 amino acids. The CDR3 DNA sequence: TGTGCCAGCAGTTTGCTGACAGGGGTTAGTCAGCCCCAGCATTTT. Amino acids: CASSLLTGVSQPQHF. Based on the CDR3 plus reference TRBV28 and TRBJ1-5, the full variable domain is DVKVTQSSRYLVKRTGEKVFLECVQDMDHENMFWYRQDPGLGLRLIYFSYDVKMKEKGDIPEGYSVSREKKERFSLILESASTNQTSMYLCASSLLTGVSQPQHFGDGTRLSIL.

CDR3 in DNA: TGTGCCAGCAGCTTGAGGTCAGAACGTACTGAAGCTTTCTTT. It yields the protein CASSLRSERTEAFF. The chain links TRBV7-8 to TRBJ1-1; no definite D call. From germline, CDR1 is SGHVS and CDR2 FQNEAQ. V lost 3 bases, J lost 5 bases, and 13 bases lay in between. This CDR3 comprises 14 residues.

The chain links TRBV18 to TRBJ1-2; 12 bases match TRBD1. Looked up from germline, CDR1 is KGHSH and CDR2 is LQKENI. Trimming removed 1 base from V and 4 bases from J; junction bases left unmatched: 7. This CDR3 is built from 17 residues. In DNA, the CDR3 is TGTGCCAGCTCACCACAGGGACAGGGGGCGCCGGGCTATGGCTACACCTTC. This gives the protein CASSPQGQGAPGYGYTF.

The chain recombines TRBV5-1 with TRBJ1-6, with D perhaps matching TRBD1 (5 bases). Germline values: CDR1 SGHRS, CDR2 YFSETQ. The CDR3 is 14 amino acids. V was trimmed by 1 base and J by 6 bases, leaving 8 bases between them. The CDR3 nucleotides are TGCGCCAGCAGCTTGTACGGGGGTAATTCACCCCTCCACTTT. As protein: CASSLYGGNSPLHF. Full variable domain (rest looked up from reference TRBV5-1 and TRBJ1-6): KAGVTQTPRYLIKTRGQQVTLSCSPISGHRSVSWYQQTPGQGLQFLFEYFSETQRNKGNFPGRFSGRQFSNSRSEMNVSTLELGDSALYLCASSLYGGNSPLHFGNGTRLTVT.

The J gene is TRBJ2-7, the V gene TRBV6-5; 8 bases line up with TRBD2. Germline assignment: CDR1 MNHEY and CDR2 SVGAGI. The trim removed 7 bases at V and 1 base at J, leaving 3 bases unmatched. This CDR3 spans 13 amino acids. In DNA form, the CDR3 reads TGTGCCAGCACCGGGGGGGCTTCCTACGAGCAGTACTTC. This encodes CASTGGASYEQYF.

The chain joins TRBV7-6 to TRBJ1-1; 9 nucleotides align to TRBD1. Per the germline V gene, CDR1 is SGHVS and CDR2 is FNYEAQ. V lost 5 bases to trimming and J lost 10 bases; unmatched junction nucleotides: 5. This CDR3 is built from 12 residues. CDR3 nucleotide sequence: TGTGCCAGCAGCCCCCCGACAGGGGGAGCTTTCTTT. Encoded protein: CASSPPTGGAFF.

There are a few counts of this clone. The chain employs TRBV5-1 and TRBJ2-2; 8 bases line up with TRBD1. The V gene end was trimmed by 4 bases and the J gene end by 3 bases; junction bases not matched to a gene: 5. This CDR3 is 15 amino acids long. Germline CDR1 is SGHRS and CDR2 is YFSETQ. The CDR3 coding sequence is TGCGCCAGCAGCAACGGACAGGGCCACACCGGGGAGCTGTTTTTT. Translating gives CASSNGQGHTGELFF. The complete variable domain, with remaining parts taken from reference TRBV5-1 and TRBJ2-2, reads KAGVTQTPRYLIKTRGQQVTLSCSPISGHRSVSWYQQTPGQGLQFLFEYFSETQRNKGNFPGRFSGRQFSNSRSEMNVSTLELGDSALYLCASSNGQGHTGELFFGEGSRLTVL.

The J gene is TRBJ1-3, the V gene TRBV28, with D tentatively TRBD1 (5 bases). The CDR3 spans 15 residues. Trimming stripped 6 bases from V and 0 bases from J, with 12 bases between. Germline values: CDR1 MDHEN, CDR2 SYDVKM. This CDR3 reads CASRIRVTSGNTIYF. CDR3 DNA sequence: TGTGCCAGCAGGATCAGGGTGACCTCTGGAAACACCATATATTTT. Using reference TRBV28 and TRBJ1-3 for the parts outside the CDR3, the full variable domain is DVKVTQSSRYLVKRTGEKVFLECVQDMDHENMFWYRQDPGLGLRLIYFSYDVKMKEKGDIPEGYSVSREKKERFSLILESASTNQTSMYLCASRIRVTSGNTIYFGEGSWLTVV.

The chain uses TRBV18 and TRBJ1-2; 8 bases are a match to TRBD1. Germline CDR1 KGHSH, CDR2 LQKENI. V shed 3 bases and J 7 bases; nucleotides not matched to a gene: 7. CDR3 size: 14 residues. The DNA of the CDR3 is TGTGCCAGCTCACCGGACAGGGATACAGCTGGCTACACCTTC. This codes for CASSPDRDTAGYTF. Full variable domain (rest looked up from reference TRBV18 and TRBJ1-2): NAGVMQNPRHLVRRRGQEARLRCSPMKGHSHVYWYRQLPEEGLKFMVYLQKENIIDESGMPKERFSAEFPKEGPSILRIQQVVRGDSAAYFCASSPDRDTAGYTFGSGTRLTVV.

The CDR3 protein is CASSEHRTVFGYGYTF. DNA of the CDR3: TGTGCCAGCAGTGAACACCGGACAGTTTTCGGCTATGGCTACACCTTC. This chain uses TRBV6-4 with TRBJ1-2, with D maybe TRBD1 (6 bases). The CDR3 is 16 amino acids. Per the germline V gene, CDR1 is MRHNA and CDR2 is SNTAGT. Trimming took off 3 bases at V and 4 bases at J, with 18 bases between the two ends.

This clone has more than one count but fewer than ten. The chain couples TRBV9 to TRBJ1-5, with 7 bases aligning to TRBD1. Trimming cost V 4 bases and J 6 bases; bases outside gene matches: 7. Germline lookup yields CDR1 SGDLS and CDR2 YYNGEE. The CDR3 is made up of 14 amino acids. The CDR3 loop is CASSPYRGFQPQHF. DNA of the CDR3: TGTGCCAGCAGCCCCTACAGGGGTTTTCAGCCCCAGCATTTT.

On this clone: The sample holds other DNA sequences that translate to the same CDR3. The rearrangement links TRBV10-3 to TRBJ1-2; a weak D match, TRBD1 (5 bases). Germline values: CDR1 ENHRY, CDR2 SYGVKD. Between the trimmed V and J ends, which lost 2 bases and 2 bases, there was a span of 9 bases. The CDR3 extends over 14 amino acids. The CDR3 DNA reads TGTGCCATCAGTGAGACAGGATCCAACTATGGCTACACCTTC. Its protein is CAISETGSNYGYTF.

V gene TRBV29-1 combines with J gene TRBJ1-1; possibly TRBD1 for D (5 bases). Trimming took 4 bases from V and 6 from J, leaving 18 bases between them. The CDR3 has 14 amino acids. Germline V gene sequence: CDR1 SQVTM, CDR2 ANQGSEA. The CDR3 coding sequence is TGCAGCGTTGGCCCGGGACTTACTCGGGCTGAAGCTTTCTTT. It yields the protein CSVGPGLTRAEAFF.

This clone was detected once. CDR3 bases: TGTGCCAGCAGCTCGCGGACAGGGGTTATGACTGAAGCTTTCTTT. Translating it yields CASSSRTGVMTEAFF. This chain links TRBV13 with TRBJ1-1, with 9 bases that match TRBD1. CDR1 PRHDT and CDR2 FYEKMQ come from the germline V gene (reference sequence). The CDR3 runs 15 residues. Germline trimming cut 4 bases from V and 5 bases from J; bases unmatched to any gene: 8.

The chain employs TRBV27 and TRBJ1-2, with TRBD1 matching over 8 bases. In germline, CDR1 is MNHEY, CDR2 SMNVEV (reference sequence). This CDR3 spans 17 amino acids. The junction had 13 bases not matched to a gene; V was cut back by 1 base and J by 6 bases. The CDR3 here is CASSLYSTLDRVDGYTF. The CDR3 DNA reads TGTGCCAGCAGTTTATACTCAACCCTGGACAGGGTTGATGGCTACACCTTC.